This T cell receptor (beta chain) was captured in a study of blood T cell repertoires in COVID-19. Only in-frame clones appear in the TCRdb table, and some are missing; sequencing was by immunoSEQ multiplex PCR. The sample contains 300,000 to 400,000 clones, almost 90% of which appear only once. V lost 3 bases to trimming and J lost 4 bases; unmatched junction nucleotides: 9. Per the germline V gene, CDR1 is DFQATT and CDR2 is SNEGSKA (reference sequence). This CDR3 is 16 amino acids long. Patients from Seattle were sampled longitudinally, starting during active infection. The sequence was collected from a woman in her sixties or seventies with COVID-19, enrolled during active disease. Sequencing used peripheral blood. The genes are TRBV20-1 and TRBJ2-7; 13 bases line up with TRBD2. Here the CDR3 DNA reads TGCAGTGCTAGTTGCCCGGGACTAGCGGGGTTATACGAGCAGTACTTC. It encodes CSASCPGLAGLYEQYF.